Listed below are T cell receptor beta chains from one sample, sequenced in a study of molecular identifiers for immune sequencing clone quantification. TCRdb reprocessed the PCR reads via MiXCR and lists one record per CDR3 protein. The sample lists 400,000 to 600,000 distinct CDR3 sequences, about 26% occurring once. Material: naive CD8+ T cells from blood, with Jurkat cell RNA spiked in. Receptors originate from a human donor in good health. Some libraries in this study had Jurkat cell RNA spiked in. CDR3s include the opening cysteine and the closing phenylalanine or tryptophan. D genes are given only for firm matches. Only part of the rows carry a size: once, few, many, or a class if the clone is expanded.

clone_size: few
j_call: TRBJ2-7
d_call: TRBD2
v_call: TRBV28
cdr3_aa: CASSPRGVVYEQYF
cdr3_nt: TGTGCCAGCAGCCCTCGGGGGGTGGTCTACGAGCAGTACTTC

clone_size: -
j_call: TRBJ2-3
d_call: TRBD1
v_call: TRBV4-2
cdr3_aa: CASSQGTNRGLIDTQYF
cdr3_nt: TGTGCCAGCAGCCAAGGGACCAACAGGGGGCTGATAGATACGCAGTATTTT

clone_size: many
j_call: TRBJ1-1
d_call: -
v_call: TRBV20-1
cdr3_aa: CSAPTVTGSPVDTEAFF
cdr3_nt: TGCAGTGCCCCGACCGTCACAGGTTCCCCGGTCGACACTGAAGCTTTCTTT

clone_size: few
j_call: TRBJ2-5
d_call: TRBD1
v_call: TRBV3-1
cdr3_aa: CASSQDAQGRGETQYF
cdr3_nt: TGTGCCAGCAGCCAAGACGCACAGGGGCGCGGGGAGACCCAGTACTTC

clone_size: few
j_call: TRBJ2-5
d_call: -
v_call: TRBV7-9
cdr3_aa: CASSSIQGTGETQYF
cdr3_nt: TGTGCCAGCAGCTCAATACAGGGAACAGGGGAGACCCAGTACTTC

clone_size: once
j_call: TRBJ2-5
d_call: TRBD2
v_call: TRBV19
cdr3_aa: CASRTSGSLSETQYF
cdr3_nt: TGTGCCAGTAGGACTAGCGGGAGTCTTTCCGAGACCCAGTACTTC

clone_size: -
j_call: TRBJ2-3
d_call: TRBD2
v_call: TRBV2
cdr3_aa: CASTPAFGSSGGTSDTQYF
cdr3_nt: TGTGCCAGCACTCCCGCCTTTGGGTCTAGCGGGGGGACGTCGGATACGCAGTATTTT

clone_size: many
j_call: TRBJ1-1
d_call: TRBD1
v_call: TRBV5-8
cdr3_aa: CASARQGVGEAFF
cdr3_nt: TGTGCCAGCGCAAGACAGGGGGTAGGTGAAGCTTTCTTT

clone_size: -
j_call: TRBJ2-1
d_call: -
v_call: TRBV28
cdr3_aa: CASSLRGLTLTYNEQFF
cdr3_nt: TGTGCCAGCAGTTTGAGGGGTCTAACTCTTACCTACAATGAGCAGTTCTTC

clone_size: few
j_call: TRBJ2-1
d_call: TRBD2
v_call: TRBV7-9
cdr3_aa: CASSPSRGGSWIEQFF
cdr3_nt: TGTGCCAGCAGCCCCTCCCGGGGCGGGAGCTGGATTGAGCAGTTCTTC

clone_size: many
j_call: TRBJ2-5
d_call: TRBD2
v_call: TRBV4-2
cdr3_aa: CASSPGGLETQYF
cdr3_nt: TGTGCCAGCAGCCCGGGGGGGCTTGAGACCCAGTACTTC

clone_size: few
j_call: TRBJ2-7
d_call: -
v_call: TRBV20-1
cdr3_aa: CSAEAGRRYEQYF
cdr3_nt: TGCAGTGCAGAGGCCGGGAGAAGGTACGAGCAGTACTTC

clone_size: many
j_call: TRBJ2-3
d_call: -
v_call: TRBV5-4
cdr3_aa: CASSLYGGTADTQYF
cdr3_nt: TGTGCCAGCAGCTTGTATGGGGGCACGGCAGATACGCAGTATTTT

clone_size: few
j_call: TRBJ2-3
d_call: TRBD2
v_call: TRBV6-6
cdr3_aa: CASSYALAGVGTDTQYF
cdr3_nt: TGTGCCAGCAGTTACGCCTTGGCGGGAGTAGGCACAGATACGCAGTATTTT

clone_size: many
j_call: TRBJ2-4
d_call: TRBD1
v_call: TRBV7-9
cdr3_aa: CASSLVQGDIQYF
cdr3_nt: TGTGCCAGCAGCTTAGTTCAGGGGGACATTCAGTACTTC

clone_size: -
j_call: TRBJ2-3
d_call: TRBD1
v_call: TRBV3-1
cdr3_aa: CASSLDRAAQGTQYF
cdr3_nt: TGTGCCAGCAGCCTGGACAGGGCGGCCCAGGGTACGCAGTATTTT

clone_size: -
j_call: TRBJ1-1
d_call: TRBD1
v_call: TRBV20-1
cdr3_aa: CSARGNRGLNTEAFF
cdr3_nt: TGCAGTGCTAGAGGTAACAGGGGTTTGAACACTGAAGCTTTCTTT

clone_size: many
j_call: TRBJ1-5
d_call: -
v_call: TRBV19
cdr3_aa: CASSIGQPQHF
cdr3_nt: TGTGCCAGTAGTATCGGTCAGCCCCAGCATTTT

clone_size: many
j_call: TRBJ2-7
d_call: -
v_call: TRBV4-3
cdr3_aa: CASSQDMGAGYEQYF
cdr3_nt: TGCGCCAGCAGCCAAGATATGGGGGCTGGTTACGAGCAGTACTTC

clone_size: many
j_call: TRBJ2-7
d_call: -
v_call: TRBV5-1
cdr3_aa: CASSLGREYEQYF
cdr3_nt: TGCGCCAGCAGCTTGGGCAGGGAGTACGAGCAGTACTTC

clone_size: -
j_call: TRBJ2-7
d_call: -
v_call: TRBV19
cdr3_aa: CASSMSQGYHEQYF
cdr3_nt: TGTGCCAGTAGTATGTCGCAGGGGTATCACGAGCAGTACTTC

clone_size: -
j_call: TRBJ2-1
d_call: -
v_call: TRBV4-2
cdr3_aa: CASSQALVSEQFF
cdr3_nt: TGTGCCAGCAGCCAAGCCTTAGTCAGTGAGCAGTTCTTC

clone_size: many
j_call: TRBJ1-1
d_call: -
v_call: TRBV6-5
cdr3_aa: CASSYGGGNTEAFF
cdr3_nt: TGTGCCAGCAGTTATGGGGGGGGGAACACTGAAGCTTTCTTT